This T cell receptor (beta chain) was identified in a study of blood T cell repertoires in COVID-19. Study at large: T cells, B-cell-depleted T cells, or PBMCs provided the cDNA or gDNA that served as material.

In the original analysis: It was from reference gene primer amplification that nucleated cell counts were estimated. Sequenced by immunoSEQ multiplex PCR; TCRdb stores in-frame clones only, minus some. That table supplies the V and J calls and clone size; D and trimming were determined from the DNA. This repertoire shows 200,000 to 300,000 clones, just under 90% found once; its top ten account for 3.5% to 4.5%. Germline CDR1 is SGHDT and CDR2 is YYEEEE. The CDR3 runs to 14 residues. The ends lost 3 bases at V and 8 bases at J; junction bases unmatched: 8. Donors were grouped by their self-reported clinical history. This clone appeared a single time.

This clonotype was sampled from a woman in her twenties or thirties with acute COVID-19. The sample comprised PBMCs or T cells enriched from blood (not recorded which). V usage is TRBV5-6 and J usage is TRBJ1-1; 9 positions agree with TRBD1. The CDR3 bases are TGTGCCAGCAGCTACCGGGACAGGGAGTCCGAAGCTTTCTTT. It specifies CASSYRDRESEAFF.